This TCR beta chain was obtained from a study of a mutant IDH1 vaccine in newly diagnosed glioma. Study as a whole: Once 4-6 weeks had passed after radiotherapy alone, vaccination started, or it started with temozolomide cycles.

Concerning this clone: Its antigen is as yet unknown.

The germline V gene has CDR1 SGHNT and CDR2 YYREEE (reference sequence). Trimming at V came to 1 base and at J to 5 bases, leaving 3 bases not matched to a gene. This CDR3 contains 15 residues. Documented time point: week 11, during vaccination. Doses comprised 300 ug of mutant IDH1 20-mer peptide each, plus topical imiquimod. Profiled with immunoSEQ multiplex PCR; TCRdb holds only in-frame clones, not every one. The repertoire holds roughly 25,000 clones, with around three quarters as singletons. The sample here was PBMCs, taken from a glioma patient whose treatment included an IDH1 peptide vaccine. This clonotype was sampled from a man aged 35-49 years with glioma. The gene calls are TRBV5-4 and TRBJ2-3; 11 positions match TRBD1. The CDR3 loop is CASSLRDRGIDTQYF. The CDR3 bases are TGTGCCAGCAGCTTGAGGGACAGGGGGATAGATACGCAGTATTTT.